This is a list of T cell receptor beta chains from one sample in a study of cytomegalovirus exposure and HLA in healthy donors. Method: immunoSEQ multiplex PCR; TCRdb's copy keeps in-frame clones and lacks some. This sample has about 120,000 clones; about 80% occur once, and the top ten carry more than 2%. The sequencing input was PBMCs. Receptors originate from a human donor in good health. CDR3s include the opening cysteine and the closing phenylalanine or tryptophan. D genes are given only for firm matches. For some rows the clone size is stated as once, few or many, or as a class when expanded; others skip it.

>NA|NA|TRBJ2-3|TRBV7-6
TGTGCCAGCAGCTTAAGCGACGGGAGCACAGATACGCAGTATTTT
CASSLSDGSTDTQYF
>NA|TRBD1|TRBJ2-7|TRBV7-9
TGTGCCAGCAGCTCTGGGACAGTCTCCTACGAGCAGTACTTC
CASSSGTVSYEQYF
>once|TRBD2|TRBJ2-1|TRBV28
TGTGCCAGTGAACTAGCGGGAGTTCACAATGAGCAGTTCTTC
CASELAGVHNEQFF
>few|TRBD2|TRBJ2-1|TRBV5-6
TGTGCCAGCAGCTTGAAGGGCCCTAGCGGGGGGCTTGGCTACAATGAGCAGTTCTTC
CASSLKGPSGGLGYNEQFF
>NA|TRBD1|TRBJ1-2|TRBV7-8
TGTGCCAGCAGCTCGGGGGTGAAGGGGGCTAGGGGCTACACCTTC
CASSSGVKGARGYTF
>NA|TRBD2|TRBJ2-7|TRBV11-2
TGTGCCAGCAGCCGAACGGGACTAGCGGTTTCCGAGCAGTACTTC
CASSRTGLAVSEQYF
>NA|TRBD1|TRBJ2-1|TRBV6-5
TGTGCCAGCAGTTTACAAGGGACAGGGTCCTACAATGAGCAGTTCTTC
CASSLQGTGSYNEQFF
>NA|NA|TRBJ1-1|TRBV7-8
TGTGCCAGCAGTCCAACGCAGGTCCGAAATGCTGAAGCTTTCTTT
CASSPTQVRNAEAFF
>few|NA|TRBJ1-5|TRBV28
TGTGCCAGCAGTTTGGTCCAGGGGAGTCAGCCCCAGCATTTT
CASSLVQGSQPQHF
>few|NA|TRBJ2-1|TRBV7-8
TGTGCCAGCAGTAATAATGAGCAGTTCTTC
CASSNNEQFF
>NA|TRBD2|TRBJ2-7|TRBV27
TGTGCCAGCAGGCAAGAGGGACTAGCCCTTACCTACGAGCAGTACTTC
CASRQEGLALTYEQYF
>NA|NA|TRBJ1-1|TRBV6-5
TGTGCCAGCAGTTCGGGGAGGGAAGCTTTCTTT
CASSSGREAFF
>NA|NA|TRBJ1-4|TRBV10-2
TGCGCCAGCAGAAGGAGGGCAACTAATGAAAAACTGTTTTTT
CASRRRATNEKLFF
>once|NA|TRBJ2-3|TRBV25-1
TGTGCCAGCTCACAGGGTTGGGCAGATACGCAGTATTTT
CASSQGWADTQYF
>NA|TRBD2|TRBJ2-3|TRBV7-8
TGTGCCAGCAGCTCCCTAGGACTAGCGGGAGGTGAGGATACGCAGTATTTT
CASSSLGLAGGEDTQYF
>NA|TRBD1|TRBJ2-5|TRBV6-5
TGTGCCAGCAGTTACTCTCAGGGGGCGGGGGAGACCCAGTACTTC
CASSYSQGAGETQYF
>NA|TRBD2|TRBJ2-7|TRBV5-4
TGTGCCAGCAGCACGGGGGGGTCCCGGGAGCAGTACTTC
CASSTGGSREQYF
>NA|TRBD1|TRBJ1-2|TRBV7-9
TGTGCCAGCAGCTTAGGGGCAGGGGGACACTATGGCTACACCTTC
CASSLGAGGHYGYTF
>NA|TRBD2|TRBJ2-5|TRBV7-2
TGTGCCAGCAGCCCAGCCGTTGGGGCGGGGGGGTCGGCGACCCAGTACTTC
CASSPAVGAGGSATQYF
>NA|TRBD2|TRBJ2-5|TRBV5-4
TGTGCCAGCACACGGACTAGCGGGGGACGAGAGACCCAGTACTTC
CASTRTSGGRETQYF
>once|TRBD2|TRBJ2-4|TRBV30
TGTGCCTGGAGTGTGCGGGGGGACATTCAGTACTTC
CAWSVRGDIQYF
>NA|NA|TRBJ1-5|TRBV9
TGTGCCAGCAGCGTAGGCGACAGTAATCAGCCCCAGCATTTT
CASSVGDSNQPQHF
>NA|NA|TRBJ2-3|TRBV20-1
TGCAGTGCGGGGACAAAAGATACGCAGTATTTT
CSAGTKDTQYF
>NA|TRBD1|TRBJ2-7|TRBV6-5
TGTGCCACTCACAGGGGGTCCTACGAGCAGTACTTC
CATHRGSYEQYF
>few|TRBD1|TRBJ2-7|TRBV9
TGTGCCAGCAGCGTAGGGGACAGGGTATCCTACGAGCAGTACTTC
CASSVGDRVSYEQYF
>NA|NA|TRBJ2-5|TRBV2
TGTGCCAGCAGTGCGAGCATCCAAGAGACCCAGTACTTC
CASSASIQETQYF
>once|NA|TRBJ1-4|TRBV11-2
TGTGCCAGCAGCTCCGGACAGTCAACTAATGAAAAACTGTTTTTT
CASSSGQSTNEKLFF
>NA|NA|TRBJ1-5|TRBV7-3
TGTGCCAGCAGCTTAACAGGGGAGGCGGATCAGCCCCAGCATTTT
CASSLTGEADQPQHF
>NA|NA|TRBJ2-5|TRBV7-9
TGTGCCAGCAGCCCGTCGCCCACCGGGTCCAAGGAAGGTGAGACCCAGTACTTC
CASSPSPTGSKEGETQYF
>NA|TRBD1|TRBJ1-6|TRBV28
TGTGCCAGCACACGTACAGGACAGGGTTACAATTCACCCCTCCACTTT
CASTRTGQGYNSPLHF
>NA|TRBD1|TRBJ2-1|TRBV29-1
TGCAGCGTGGAGGGACAGGGGTCCTCGGGCTACAATGAGCAGTTCTTC
CSVEGQGSSGYNEQFF
>once|NA|TRBJ1-1|TRBV28
TGTGCCAGCAGTTTACCGGGGAGGAACACTGAAGCTTTCTTT
CASSLPGRNTEAFF
>NA|TRBD1|TRBJ1-2|TRBV10-2
TGCGCCAGCAGTTCGGACAGGCCGATACTCTATGGCTACACCTTC
CASSSDRPILYGYTF